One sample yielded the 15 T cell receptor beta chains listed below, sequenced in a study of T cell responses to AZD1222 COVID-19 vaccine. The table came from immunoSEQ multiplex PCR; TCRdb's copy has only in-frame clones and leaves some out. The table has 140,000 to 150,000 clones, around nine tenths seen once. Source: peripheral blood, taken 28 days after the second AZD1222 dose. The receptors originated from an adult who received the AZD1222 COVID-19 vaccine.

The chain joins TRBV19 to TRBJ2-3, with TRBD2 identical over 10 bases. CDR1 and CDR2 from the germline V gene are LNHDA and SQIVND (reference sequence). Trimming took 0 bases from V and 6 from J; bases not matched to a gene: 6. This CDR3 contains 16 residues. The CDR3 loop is CASSIDPSGRADTQYF. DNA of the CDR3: TGTGCCAGTAGTATAGATCCTAGCGGGAGAGCCGATACGCAGTATTTT. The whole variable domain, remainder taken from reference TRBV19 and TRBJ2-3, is DGGITQSPKYLFRKEGQNVTLSCEQNLNHDAMYWYRQDPGQGLRLIYYSQIVNDFQKGDIAEGYSVSREKKESFPLTVTSAQKNPTAFYLCASSIDPSGRADTQYFGPGTRLTVL.

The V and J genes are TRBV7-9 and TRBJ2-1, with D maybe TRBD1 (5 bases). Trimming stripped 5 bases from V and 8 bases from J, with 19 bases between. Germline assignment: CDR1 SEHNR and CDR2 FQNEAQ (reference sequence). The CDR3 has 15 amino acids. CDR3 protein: CASSPPHQGADEQFF. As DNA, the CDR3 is TGTGCCAGCAGCCCCCCCCATCAAGGGGCGGATGAGCAGTTCTTC.

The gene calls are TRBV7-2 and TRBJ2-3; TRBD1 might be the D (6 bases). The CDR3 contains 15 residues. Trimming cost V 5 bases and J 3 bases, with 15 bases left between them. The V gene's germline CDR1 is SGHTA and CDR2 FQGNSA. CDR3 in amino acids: CASSLLGHGTDTQYF. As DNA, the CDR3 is TGTGCCAGCAGCCTACTGGGACACGGGACAGATACGCAGTATTTT.

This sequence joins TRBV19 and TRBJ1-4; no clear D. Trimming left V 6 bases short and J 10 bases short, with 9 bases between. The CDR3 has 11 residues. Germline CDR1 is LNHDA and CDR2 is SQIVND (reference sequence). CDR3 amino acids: CASRNEGKLFF. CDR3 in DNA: TGTGCCAGTAGGAACGAAGGAAAACTGTTTTTT.

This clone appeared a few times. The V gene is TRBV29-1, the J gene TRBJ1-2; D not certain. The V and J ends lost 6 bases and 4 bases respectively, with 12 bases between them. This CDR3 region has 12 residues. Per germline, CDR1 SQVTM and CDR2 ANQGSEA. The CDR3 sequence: CSVSHGVYGYTF. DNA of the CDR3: TGCAGCGTATCCCATGGGGTCTATGGCTACACCTTC.

The CDR3 sequence is CASSQVHTGELFF. The CDR3 bases are TGTGCCAGCAGCCAAGTGCACACCGGGGAGCTGTTTTTT. The genes are TRBV7-3 and TRBJ2-2; D is unresolved. With 5 bases removed from V and 3 bases from J, the gap between germline ends came to 7 bases. The CDR3 runs to 13 residues. The V gene's germline CDR1 is SGHTA and CDR2 FQGTGA.

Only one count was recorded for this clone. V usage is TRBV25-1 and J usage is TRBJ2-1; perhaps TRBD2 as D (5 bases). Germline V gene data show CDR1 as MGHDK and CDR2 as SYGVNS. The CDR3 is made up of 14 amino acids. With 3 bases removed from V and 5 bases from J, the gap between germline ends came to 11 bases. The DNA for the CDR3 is TGTGCCAGCAGTGAGGACTCTGCCAACAATGAGCAGTTCTTC. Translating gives CASSEDSANNEQFF.

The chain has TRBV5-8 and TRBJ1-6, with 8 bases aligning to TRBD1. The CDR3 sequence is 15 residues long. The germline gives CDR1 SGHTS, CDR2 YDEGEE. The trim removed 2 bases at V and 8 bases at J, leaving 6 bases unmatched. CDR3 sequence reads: CASSFETGVDSPLHF. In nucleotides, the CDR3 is TGTGCCAGCAGCTTTGAGACAGGGGTTGATTCACCCCTCCACTTT.

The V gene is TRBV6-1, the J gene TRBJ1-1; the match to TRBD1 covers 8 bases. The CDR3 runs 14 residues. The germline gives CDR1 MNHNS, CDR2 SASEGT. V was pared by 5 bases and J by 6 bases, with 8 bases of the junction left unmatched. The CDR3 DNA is TGTGCCAGCAGTACGGACAGGGCCCCTCCTGAAGCTTTCTTT. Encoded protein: CASSTDRAPPEAFF.

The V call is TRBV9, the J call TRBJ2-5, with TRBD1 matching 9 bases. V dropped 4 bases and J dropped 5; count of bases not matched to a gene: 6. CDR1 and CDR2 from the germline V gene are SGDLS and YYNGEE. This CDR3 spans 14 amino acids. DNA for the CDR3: TGTGCCAGCAGCACACAGGGGGCCGCGGAGACCCAGTACTTC. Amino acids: CASSTQGAAETQYF.

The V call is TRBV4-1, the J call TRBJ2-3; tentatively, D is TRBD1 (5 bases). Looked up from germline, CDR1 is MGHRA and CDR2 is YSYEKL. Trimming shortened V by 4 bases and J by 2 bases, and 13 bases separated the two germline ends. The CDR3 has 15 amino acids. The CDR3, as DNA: TGCGCCAGCAGCCCCCTGGGCAGGGACACAGATACGCAGTATTTT. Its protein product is CASSPLGRDTDTQYF.

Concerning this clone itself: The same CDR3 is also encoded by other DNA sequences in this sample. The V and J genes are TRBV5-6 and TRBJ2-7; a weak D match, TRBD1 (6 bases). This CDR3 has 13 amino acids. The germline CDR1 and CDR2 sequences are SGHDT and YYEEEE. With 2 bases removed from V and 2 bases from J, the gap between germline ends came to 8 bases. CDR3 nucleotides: TGTGCCAGCAGCTTTGGACAGACCTACGAGCAGTACTTC. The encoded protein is CASSFGQTYEQYF.

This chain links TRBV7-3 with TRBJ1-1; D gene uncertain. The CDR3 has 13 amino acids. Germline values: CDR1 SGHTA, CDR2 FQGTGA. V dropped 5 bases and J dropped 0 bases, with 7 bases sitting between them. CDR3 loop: CASSRDMNTEAFF. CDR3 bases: TGTGCCAGCAGCCGAGACATGAACACTGAAGCTTTCTTT.

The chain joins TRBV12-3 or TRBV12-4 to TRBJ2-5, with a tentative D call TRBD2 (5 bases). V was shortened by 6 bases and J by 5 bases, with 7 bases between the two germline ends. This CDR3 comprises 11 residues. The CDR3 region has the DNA TGTGCCAGCAGCCCGGGGGAGACCCAGTACTTC. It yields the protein CASSPGETQYF.

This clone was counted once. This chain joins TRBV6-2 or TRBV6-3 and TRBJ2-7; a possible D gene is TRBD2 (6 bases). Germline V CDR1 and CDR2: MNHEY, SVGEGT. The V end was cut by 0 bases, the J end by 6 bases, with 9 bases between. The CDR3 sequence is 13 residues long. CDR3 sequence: CASSYSTRAEQYF. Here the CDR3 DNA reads TGTGCCAGCAGTTACTCGACTAGGGCCGAGCAGTACTTC.